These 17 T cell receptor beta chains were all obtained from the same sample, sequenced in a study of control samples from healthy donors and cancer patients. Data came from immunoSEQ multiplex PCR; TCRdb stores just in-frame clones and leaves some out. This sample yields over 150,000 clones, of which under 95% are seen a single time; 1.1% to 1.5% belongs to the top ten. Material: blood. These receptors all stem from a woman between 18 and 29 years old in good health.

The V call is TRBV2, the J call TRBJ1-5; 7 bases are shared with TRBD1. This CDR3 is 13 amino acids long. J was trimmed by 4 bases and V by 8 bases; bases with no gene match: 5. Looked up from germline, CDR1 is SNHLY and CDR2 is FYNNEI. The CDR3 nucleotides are TGTGCCAGCGTGGGACAGCAAAATCAGCCCCAGCATTTT. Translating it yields CASVGQQNQPQHF.

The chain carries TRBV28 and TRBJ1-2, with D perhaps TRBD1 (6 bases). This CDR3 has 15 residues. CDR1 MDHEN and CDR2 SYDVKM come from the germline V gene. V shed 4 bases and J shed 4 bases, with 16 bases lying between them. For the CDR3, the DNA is TGTGCCAGCAGTTCTCCGGGGGCGACGATCTATGGCTACACCTTC. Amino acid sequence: CASSSPGATIYGYTF.

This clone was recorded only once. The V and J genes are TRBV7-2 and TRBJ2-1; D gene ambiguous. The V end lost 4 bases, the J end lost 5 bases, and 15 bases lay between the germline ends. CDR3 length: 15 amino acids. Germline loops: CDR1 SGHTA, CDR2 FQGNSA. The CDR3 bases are TGTGCCAGCAGCTCCTGGACGAGACCCGACAATGAGCAGTTCTTC. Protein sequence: CASSSWTRPDNEQFF. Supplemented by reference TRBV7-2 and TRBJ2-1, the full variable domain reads GAGVSQSPSNKVTEKGKDVELRCDPISGHTALYWYRQSLGQGLEFLIYFQGNSAPDKSGLPSDRFSAERTGGSVSTLTIQRTQQEDSAVYLCASSSWTRPDNEQFFGPGTRLTVL.

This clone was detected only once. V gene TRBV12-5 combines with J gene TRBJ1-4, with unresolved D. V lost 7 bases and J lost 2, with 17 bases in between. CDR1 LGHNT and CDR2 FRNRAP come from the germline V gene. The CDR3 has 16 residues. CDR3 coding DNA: TGTGCTAGTGCCCCTGGGCTGGGCGTGACTAATGAAAAACTGTTTTTT. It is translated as CASAPGLGVTNEKLFF.

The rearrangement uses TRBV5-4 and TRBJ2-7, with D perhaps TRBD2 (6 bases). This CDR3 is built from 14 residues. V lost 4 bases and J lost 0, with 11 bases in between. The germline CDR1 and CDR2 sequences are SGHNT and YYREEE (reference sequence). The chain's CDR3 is CASSPLRDSYEQYF. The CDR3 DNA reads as TGTGCCAGCAGCCCCCTGCGGGACTCCTACGAGCAGTACTTC.

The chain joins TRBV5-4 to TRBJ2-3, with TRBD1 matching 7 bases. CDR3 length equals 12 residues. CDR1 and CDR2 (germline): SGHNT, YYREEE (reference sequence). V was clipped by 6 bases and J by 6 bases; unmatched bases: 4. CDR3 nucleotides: TGTGCCAGCAACACACAGGGGGATACGCAGTATTTT. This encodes CASNTQGDTQYF.

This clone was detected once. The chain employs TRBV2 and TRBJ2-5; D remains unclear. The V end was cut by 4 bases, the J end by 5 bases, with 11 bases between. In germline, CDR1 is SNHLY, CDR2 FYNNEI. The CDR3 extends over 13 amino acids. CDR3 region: CASSATPGETQYF. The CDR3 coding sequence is TGTGCCAGCAGTGCGACACCCGGGGAGACCCAGTACTTC. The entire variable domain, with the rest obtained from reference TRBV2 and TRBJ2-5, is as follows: EPEVTQTPSHQVTQMGQEVILRCVPISNHLYFYWYRQILGQKVEFLVSFYNNEISEKSEIFDDQFSVERPDGSNFTLKIRSTKLEDSAMYFCASSATPGETQYFGPGTRLLVL.

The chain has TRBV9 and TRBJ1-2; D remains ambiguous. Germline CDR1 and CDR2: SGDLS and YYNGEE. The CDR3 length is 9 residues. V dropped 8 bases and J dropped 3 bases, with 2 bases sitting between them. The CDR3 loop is CARHYGYTF. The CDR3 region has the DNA TGTGCCAGACACTATGGCTACACCTTC.

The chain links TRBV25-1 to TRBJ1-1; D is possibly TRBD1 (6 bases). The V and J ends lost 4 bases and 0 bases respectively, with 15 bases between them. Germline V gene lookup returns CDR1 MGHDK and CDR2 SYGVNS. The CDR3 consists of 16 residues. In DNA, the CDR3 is TGTGCCAGCAGTGGACCGGGGGGCCCCATGAACACTGAAGCTTTCTTT. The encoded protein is CASSGPGGPMNTEAFF.

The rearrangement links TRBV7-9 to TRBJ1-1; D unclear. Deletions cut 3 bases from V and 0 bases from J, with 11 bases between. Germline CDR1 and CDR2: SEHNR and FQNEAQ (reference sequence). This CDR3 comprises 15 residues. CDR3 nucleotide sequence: TGTGCCAGCAGCTTTAGTCACAAGATGAACACTGAAGCTTTCTTT. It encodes CASSFSHKMNTEAFF.

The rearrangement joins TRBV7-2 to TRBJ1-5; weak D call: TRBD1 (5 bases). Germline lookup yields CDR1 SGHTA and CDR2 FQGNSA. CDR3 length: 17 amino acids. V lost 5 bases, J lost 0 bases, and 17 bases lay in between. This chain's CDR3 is CASSPGPGEASNQPQHF. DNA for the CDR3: TGTGCCAGCAGCCCAGGGCCGGGTGAAGCTAGCAATCAGCCCCAGCATTTT.

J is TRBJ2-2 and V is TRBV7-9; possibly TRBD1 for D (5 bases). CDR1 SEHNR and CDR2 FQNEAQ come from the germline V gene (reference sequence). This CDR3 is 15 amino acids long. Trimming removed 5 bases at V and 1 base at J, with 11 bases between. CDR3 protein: CASSPQGWNTGELFF. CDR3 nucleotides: TGTGCCAGCAGCCCCCAGGGATGGAACACCGGGGAGCTGTTTTTT.

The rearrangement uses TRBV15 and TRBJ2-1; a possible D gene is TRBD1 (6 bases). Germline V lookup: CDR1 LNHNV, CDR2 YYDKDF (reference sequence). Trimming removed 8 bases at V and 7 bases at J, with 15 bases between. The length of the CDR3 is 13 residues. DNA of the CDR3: TGTGCCACCTCACAGGGATCGGGGAATGAGCAGTTCTTC. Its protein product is CATSQGSGNEQFF.

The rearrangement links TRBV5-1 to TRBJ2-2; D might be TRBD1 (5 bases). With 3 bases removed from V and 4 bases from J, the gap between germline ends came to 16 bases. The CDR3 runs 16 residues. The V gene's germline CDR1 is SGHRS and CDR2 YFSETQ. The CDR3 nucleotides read TGCGCCAGCAGCTCGTATGGGAAAGGGGTCACCGGGGAGCTGTTTTTT. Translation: CASSSYGKGVTGELFF.

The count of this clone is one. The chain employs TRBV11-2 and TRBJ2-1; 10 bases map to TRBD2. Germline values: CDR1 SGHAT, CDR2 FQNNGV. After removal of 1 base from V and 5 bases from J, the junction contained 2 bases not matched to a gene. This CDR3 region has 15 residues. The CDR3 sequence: CASSLGLAGNNEQFF. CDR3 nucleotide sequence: TGTGCCAGCAGCTTAGGACTAGCGGGTAACAATGAGCAGTTCTTC.

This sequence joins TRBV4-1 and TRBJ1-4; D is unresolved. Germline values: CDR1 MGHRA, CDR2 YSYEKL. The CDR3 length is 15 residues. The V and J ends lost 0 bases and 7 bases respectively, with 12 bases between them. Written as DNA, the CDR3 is TGCGCCAGCAGCCAAGAACAAAGCTCAGGTGAAAAACTGTTTTTT. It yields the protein CASSQEQSSGEKLFF.

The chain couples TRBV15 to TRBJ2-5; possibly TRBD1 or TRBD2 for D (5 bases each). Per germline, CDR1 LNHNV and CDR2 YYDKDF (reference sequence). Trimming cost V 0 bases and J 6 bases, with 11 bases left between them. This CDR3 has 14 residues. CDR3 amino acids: CATSRDRGRKTQYF. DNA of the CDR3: TGTGCCACCAGCAGAGATCGGGGCCGGAAGACCCAGTACTTC. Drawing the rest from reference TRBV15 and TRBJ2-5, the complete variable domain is DAMVIQNPRYQVTQFGKPVTLSCSQTLNHNVMYWYQQKSSQAPKLLFHYYDKDFNNEADTPDNFQSRRPNTSFCFLDIRSPGLGDTAMYLCATSRDRGRKTQYFGPGTRLLVL.